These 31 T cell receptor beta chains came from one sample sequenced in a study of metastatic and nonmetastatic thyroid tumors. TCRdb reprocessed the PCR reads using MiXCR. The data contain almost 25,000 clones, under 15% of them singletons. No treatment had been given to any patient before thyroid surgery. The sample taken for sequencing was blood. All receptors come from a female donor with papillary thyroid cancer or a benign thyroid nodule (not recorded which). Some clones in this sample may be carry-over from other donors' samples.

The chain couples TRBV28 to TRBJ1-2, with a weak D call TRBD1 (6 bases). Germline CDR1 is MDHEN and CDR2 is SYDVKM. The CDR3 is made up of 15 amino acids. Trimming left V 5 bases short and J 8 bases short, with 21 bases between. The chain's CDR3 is CASSAGQSQVEGYTF. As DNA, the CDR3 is TGTGCCAGCAGTGCGGGACAATCCCAAGTGGAGGGCTACACCTTC.

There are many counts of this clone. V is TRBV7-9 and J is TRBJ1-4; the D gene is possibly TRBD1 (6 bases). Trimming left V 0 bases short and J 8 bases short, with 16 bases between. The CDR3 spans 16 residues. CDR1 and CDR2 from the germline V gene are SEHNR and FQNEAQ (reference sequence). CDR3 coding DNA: TGTGCCAGCAGCTTAGCCCTTACGGGGGCGGGAGAAAAACTGTTTTTT. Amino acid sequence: CASSLALTGAGEKLFF.

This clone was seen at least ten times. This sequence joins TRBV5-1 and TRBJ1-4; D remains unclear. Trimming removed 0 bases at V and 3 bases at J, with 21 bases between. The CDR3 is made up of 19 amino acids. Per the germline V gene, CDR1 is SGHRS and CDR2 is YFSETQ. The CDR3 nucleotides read TGCGCCAGCAGCTTGGGGGTTTCCCAGGTGGCGGACCCTAATGAAAAACTGTTTTTT. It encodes CASSLGVSQVADPNEKLFF.

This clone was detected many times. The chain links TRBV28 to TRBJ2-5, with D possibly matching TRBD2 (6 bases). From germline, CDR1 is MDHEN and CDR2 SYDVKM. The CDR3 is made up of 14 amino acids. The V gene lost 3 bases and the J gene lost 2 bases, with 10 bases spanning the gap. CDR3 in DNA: TGTGCCAGCAGTTTGGCGGGGCGACAAGAGACCCAGTACTTC. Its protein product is CASSLAGRQETQYF. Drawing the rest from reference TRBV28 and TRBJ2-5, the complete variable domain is DVKVTQSSRYLVKRTGEKVFLECVQDMDHENMFWYRQDPGLGLRLIYFSYDVKMKEKGDIPEGYSVSREKKERFSLILESASTNQTSMYLCASSLAGRQETQYFGPGTRLLVL.

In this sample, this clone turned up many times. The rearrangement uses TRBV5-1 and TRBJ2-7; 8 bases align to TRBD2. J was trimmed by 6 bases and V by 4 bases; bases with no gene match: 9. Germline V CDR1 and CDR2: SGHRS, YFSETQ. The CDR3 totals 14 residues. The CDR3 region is CASSQLAAEGEQYF. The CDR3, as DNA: TGCGCCAGCAGCCAACTAGCGGCGGAGGGCGAGCAGTACTTC.

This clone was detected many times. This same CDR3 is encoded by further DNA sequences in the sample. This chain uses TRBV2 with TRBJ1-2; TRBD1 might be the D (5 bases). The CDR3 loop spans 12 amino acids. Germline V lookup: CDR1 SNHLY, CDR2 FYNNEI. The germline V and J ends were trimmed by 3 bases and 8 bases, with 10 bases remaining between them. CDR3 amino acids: CASSDRAGGYTF. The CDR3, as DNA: TGTGCCAGCAGTGACAGGGCCGGGGGCTACACCTTC.

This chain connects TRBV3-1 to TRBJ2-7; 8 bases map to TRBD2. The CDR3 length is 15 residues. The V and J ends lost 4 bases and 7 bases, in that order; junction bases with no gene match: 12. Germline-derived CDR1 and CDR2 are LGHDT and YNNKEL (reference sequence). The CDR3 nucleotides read TGTGCCAGCAGCCGGCTGGGCGGGAGGACGGGTGAGCAGTACTTC. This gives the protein CASSRLGGRTGEQYF.

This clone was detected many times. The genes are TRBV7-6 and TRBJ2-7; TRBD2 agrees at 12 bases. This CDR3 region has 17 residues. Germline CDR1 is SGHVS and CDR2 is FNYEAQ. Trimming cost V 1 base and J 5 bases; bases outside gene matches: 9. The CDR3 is CASSLVGLAGGPHEQYF. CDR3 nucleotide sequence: TGTGCCAGCAGCTTAGTAGGGCTAGCGGGAGGGCCCCACGAGCAGTACTTC.

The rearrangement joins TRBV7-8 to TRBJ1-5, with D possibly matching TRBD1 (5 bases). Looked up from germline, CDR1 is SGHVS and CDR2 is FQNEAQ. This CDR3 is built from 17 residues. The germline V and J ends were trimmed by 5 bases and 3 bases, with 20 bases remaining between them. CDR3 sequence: CASSAGAGQIINQPQHF. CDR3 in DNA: TGTGCCAGCAGCGCCGGCGCAGGACAAATAATCAATCAGCCCCAGCATTTT.

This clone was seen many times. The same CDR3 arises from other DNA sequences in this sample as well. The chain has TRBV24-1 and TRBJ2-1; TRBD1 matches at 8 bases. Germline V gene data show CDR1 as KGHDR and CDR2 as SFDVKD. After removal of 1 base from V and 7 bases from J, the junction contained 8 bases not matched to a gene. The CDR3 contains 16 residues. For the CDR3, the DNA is TGTGCCACCAGTGATTTCGGCGGACAGGGTAAGAATGAGCAGTTCTTC. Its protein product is CATSDFGGQGKNEQFF.

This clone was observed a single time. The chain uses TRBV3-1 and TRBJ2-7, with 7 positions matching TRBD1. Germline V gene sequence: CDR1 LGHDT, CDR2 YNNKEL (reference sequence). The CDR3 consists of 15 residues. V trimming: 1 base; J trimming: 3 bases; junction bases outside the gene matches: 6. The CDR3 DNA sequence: TGTGCCAGCAGCCAAGGGGACAGTAATCACTACGAGCAGTACTTC. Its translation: CASSQGDSNHYEQYF.

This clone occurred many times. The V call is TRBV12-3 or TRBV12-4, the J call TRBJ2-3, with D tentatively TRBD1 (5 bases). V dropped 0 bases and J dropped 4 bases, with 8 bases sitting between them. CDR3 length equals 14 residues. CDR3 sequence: CASSLANRPDTQYF. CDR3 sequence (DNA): TGTGCCAGCAGTTTAGCGAACAGGCCAGATACGCAGTATTTT.

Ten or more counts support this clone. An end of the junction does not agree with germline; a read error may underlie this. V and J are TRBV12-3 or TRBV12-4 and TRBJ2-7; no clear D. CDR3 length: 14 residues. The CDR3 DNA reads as TGTGCCAGCAGTCGCCCGGCCCGATCCTACGGGCAGTACTTC. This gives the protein CASSRPARSYGQYF.

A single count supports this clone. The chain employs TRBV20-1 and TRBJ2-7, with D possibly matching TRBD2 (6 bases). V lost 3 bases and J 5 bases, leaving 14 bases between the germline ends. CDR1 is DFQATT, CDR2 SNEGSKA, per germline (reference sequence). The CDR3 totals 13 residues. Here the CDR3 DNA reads TGCAGTGCTAGGCGGGACTGGTCGGACGAGCAGTACTTC. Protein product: CSARRDWSDEQYF.

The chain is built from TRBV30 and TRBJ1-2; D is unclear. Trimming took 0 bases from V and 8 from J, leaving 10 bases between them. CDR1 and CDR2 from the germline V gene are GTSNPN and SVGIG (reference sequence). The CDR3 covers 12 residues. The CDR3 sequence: CAWSVGPGGYTF. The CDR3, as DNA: TGTGCCTGGAGTGTAGGACCGGGCGGCTACACCTTC. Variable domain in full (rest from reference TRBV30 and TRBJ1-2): SQTIHQWPATLVQPVGSPLSLECTVEGTSNPNLYWYRQAAGRGLQLLFYSVGIGQISSEVPQNLSASRPQDRQFILSSKKLLLSDSGFYLCAWSVGPGGYTFGSGTRLTVV.

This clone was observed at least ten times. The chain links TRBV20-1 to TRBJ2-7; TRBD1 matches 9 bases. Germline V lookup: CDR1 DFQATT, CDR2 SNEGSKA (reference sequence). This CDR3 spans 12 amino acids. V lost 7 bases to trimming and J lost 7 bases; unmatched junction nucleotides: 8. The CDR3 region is CSVQQGAEEQYF. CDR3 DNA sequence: TGCAGTGTTCAACAGGGGGCTGAGGAGCAGTACTTC.

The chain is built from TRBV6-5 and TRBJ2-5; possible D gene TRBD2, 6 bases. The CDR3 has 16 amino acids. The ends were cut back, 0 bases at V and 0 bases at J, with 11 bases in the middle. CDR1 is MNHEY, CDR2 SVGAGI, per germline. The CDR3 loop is CASSYSGTSHQETQYF. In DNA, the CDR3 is TGTGCCAGCAGTTACTCCGGCACTAGCCACCAAGAGACCCAGTACTTC.

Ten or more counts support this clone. CDR3 protein: CASSDGRLAAYQETQYF. The CDR3, as DNA: TGCGCCAGCAGTGACGGGCGACTAGCGGCGTACCAAGAGACCCAGTACTTC. V is TRBV10-2 and J is TRBJ2-5; TRBD2 agrees at 9 bases. V dropped 3 bases and J dropped 0; count of bases not matched to a gene: 8. The V gene's germline CDR1 is WSHSY and CDR2 SAAADI. The CDR3 runs 17 residues.

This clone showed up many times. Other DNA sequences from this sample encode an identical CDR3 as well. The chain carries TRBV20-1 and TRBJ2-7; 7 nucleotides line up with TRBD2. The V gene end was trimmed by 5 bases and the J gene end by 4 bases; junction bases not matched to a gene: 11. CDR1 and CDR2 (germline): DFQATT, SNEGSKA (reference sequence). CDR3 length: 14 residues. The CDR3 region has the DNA TGCAGTGCTCCCCGGGGGAGCGGGACGTACGAGCAGTACTTC. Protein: CSAPRGSGTYEQYF.

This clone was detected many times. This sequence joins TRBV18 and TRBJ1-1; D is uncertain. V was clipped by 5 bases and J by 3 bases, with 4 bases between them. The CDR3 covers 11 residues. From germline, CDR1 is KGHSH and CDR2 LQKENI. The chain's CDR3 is CASSGDTEAFF. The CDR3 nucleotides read TGTGCCAGCTCAGGAGACACTGAAGCTTTCTTT.

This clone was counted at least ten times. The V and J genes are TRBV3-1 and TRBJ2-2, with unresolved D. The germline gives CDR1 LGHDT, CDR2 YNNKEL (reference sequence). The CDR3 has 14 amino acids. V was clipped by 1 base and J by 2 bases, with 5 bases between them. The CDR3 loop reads CASSQGQNTGELFF. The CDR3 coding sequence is TGTGCCAGCAGCCAAGGTCAAAACACCGGGGAGCTGTTTTTT. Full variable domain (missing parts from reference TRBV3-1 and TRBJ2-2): DTAVSQTPKYLVTQMGNDKSIKCEQNLGHDTMYWYKQDSKKFLKIMFSYNNKELIINETVPNRFSPKSPDKAHLNLHINSLELGDSAVYFCASSQGQNTGELFFGEGSRLTVL.

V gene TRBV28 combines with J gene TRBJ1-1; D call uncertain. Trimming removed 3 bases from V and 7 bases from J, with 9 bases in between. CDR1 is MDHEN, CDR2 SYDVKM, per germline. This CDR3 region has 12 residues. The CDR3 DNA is TGTGCCAGCAGTTTGTCCGGACGTGAAGCTTTCTTT. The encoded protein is CASSLSGREAFF.

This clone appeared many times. The CDR3 region is CASSFSTSGRANEQYF. The CDR3 DNA follows: TGTGCCAGCAGCTTTTCGACTAGCGGGAGGGCCAATGAGCAGTACTTC. This chain connects TRBV11-3 to TRBJ2-7, with TRBD2 identical over 14 bases. Germline loops: CDR1 SGHNT, CDR2 YENEEA. Trimming removed 3 bases from V and 7 bases from J; junction bases left unmatched: 8. The CDR3 consists of 16 residues.

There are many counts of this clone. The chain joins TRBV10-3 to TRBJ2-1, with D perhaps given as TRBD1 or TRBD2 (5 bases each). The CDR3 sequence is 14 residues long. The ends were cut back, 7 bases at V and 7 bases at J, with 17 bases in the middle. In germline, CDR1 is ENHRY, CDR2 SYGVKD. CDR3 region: CAIKAGTHGNEQFF. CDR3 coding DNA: TGTGCCATCAAAGCCGGGACCCATGGTAATGAGCAGTTCTTC.

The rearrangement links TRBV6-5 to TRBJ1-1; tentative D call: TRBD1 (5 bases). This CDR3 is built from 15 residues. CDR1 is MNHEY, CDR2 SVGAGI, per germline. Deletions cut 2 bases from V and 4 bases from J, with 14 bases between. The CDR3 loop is CASSYQGDASTEAFF. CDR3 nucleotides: TGTGCCAGCAGTTACCAGGGCGACGCCAGCACTGAAGCTTTCTTT.

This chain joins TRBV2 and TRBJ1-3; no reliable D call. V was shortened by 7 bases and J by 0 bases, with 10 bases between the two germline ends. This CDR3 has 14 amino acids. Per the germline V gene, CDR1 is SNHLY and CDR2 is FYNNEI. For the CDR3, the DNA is TGTGCCAGCACCATCCAGGCCTCTGGAAACACCATATATTTT. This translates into CASTIQASGNTIYF.

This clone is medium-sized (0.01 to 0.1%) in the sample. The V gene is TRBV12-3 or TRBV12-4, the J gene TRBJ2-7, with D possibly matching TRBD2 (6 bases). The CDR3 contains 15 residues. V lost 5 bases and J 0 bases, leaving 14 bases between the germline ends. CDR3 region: CASSTWGSGSYEQYF. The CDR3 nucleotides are TGTGCCAGCAGTACCTGGGGTAGCGGCTCCTACGAGCAGTACTTC.

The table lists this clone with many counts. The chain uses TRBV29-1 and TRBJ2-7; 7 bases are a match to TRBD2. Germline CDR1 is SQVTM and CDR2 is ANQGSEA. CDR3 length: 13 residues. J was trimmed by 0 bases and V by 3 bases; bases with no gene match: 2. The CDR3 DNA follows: TGCAGCGTTGAGGGGGGGGTCTCCTACGAGCAGTACTTC. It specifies CSVEGGVSYEQYF.

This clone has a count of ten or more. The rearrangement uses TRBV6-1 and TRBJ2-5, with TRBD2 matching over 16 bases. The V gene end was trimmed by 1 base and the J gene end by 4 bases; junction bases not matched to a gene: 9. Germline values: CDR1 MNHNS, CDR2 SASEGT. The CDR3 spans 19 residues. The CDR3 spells CASSEGRGLAGGPGETQYF. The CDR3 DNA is TGTGCCAGCAGTGAAGGTCGGGGACTAGCGGGAGGGCCCGGAGAGACCCAGTACTTC.

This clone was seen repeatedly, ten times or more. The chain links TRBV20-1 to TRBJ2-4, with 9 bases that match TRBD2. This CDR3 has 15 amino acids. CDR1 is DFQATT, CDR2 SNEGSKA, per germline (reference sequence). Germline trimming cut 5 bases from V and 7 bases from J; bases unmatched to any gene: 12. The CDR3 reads CSAHTRGREGNIQYF. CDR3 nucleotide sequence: TGCAGTGCTCACACCCGGGGGCGGGAGGGCAACATTCAGTACTTC.

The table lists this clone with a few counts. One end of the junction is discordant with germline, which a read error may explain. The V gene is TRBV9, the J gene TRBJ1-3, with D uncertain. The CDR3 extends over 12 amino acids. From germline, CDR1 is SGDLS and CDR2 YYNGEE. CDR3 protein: CASSPDLNTIYF. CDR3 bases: TGCGCCAGCAGCCCCGATCTAAACACCATATATTTT.